Given below is one T cell receptor beta chain in context. Other DNA sequences within the sample encode an identical CDR3. This sample was taken from a study of blood T cell repertoires in COVID-19. Looking at the study overall: Sample material is recorded as cDNA or gDNA derived from T cells, B-cell-depleted T cells, or PBMCs.

Seattle cases were enrolled at active infection and followed longitudinally. Only in-frame clones appear in the TCRdb table, and some are missing; sequencing was by immunoSEQ multiplex PCR. The repertoire holds a few hundred thousand clones, approximately 90% seen once, with roughly 0.87% in the top ten. Material: peripheral blood. The clonotype comes from a man aged 18-30 years with COVID-19, enrolled during active disease.

CDR3 region: CASSFSSYEQYF. The CDR3 coding sequence is TGTGCCAGCAGCTTCAGCTCCTACGAGCAGTACTTC. V gene TRBV5-6 combines with J gene TRBJ2-7; unclear D gene. The V end was cut by 2 bases, the J end by 0 bases, with 3 bases between. CDR1 SGHDT and CDR2 YYEEEE come from the germline V gene. The CDR3 covers 12 residues.